Listed here are 17 T cell receptor beta chains from one sample, sequenced in a study of blood T cell repertoires in COVID-19. Assay used: immunoSEQ multiplex PCR; TCRdb lists only in-frame clones, some missing. The data contain 200,000 to 300,000 clones, 84% of them singletons. The sample taken for sequencing was peripheral blood. Receptors originate from a middle-aged man who had recovered from COVID-19.

The chain joins TRBV30 to TRBJ2-1; 8 bases agree with TRBD2. The CDR3 covers 14 residues. V trimming: 5 bases; J trimming: 6 bases; junction bases outside the gene matches: 9. Germline values: CDR1 GTSNPN, CDR2 SVGIG (reference sequence). This CDR3 is CAWDTSGVTNEQFF. The CDR3 nucleotides are TGTGCCTGGGACACTAGCGGAGTAACCAATGAGCAGTTCTTC.

Turning to this clone: A junction end diverges from the germline sequence, so it may reflect a read error. This chain links TRBV2 with TRBJ2-1; TRBD2 matches 11 bases. The length of the CDR3 is 18 residues. The germline gives CDR1 SNHLY, CDR2 FYNNEI. CDR3 amino acids: CASNELAGVESDGDEQFF. The DNA for the CDR3 is TGTGCCAGCAATGAACTAGCGGGAGTTGAGTCCGACGGCGATGAGCAGTTCTTC.

The chain links TRBV6-8 to TRBJ2-1; a possible D gene is TRBD1 (7 bases). There are 16 residues in the CDR3. Germline CDR1 and CDR2: MNHGY and SAAAGT. Trimming shortened V by 6 bases and J by 4 bases, and 19 bases separated the two germline ends. The DNA for the CDR3 is TGTGCCAGCAGAGACAGGGAGGCCCTCCCTTACAATGAGCAGTTCTTC. Its translation is CASRDREALPYNEQFF.

The CDR3 sequence is CASSPIEGVMGGYTF. CDR3 DNA: TGTGCCAGCAGCCCGATTGAGGGGGTAATGGGTGGCTACACCTTC. The chain couples TRBV7-6 to TRBJ1-2; D perhaps matches TRBD1 (6 bases). V lost 5 bases and J lost 7, with 20 bases in between. CDR1 is SGHVS and CDR2 is FNYEAQ in the germline V gene. The CDR3 length is 15 residues.

V gene TRBV7-8 combines with J gene TRBJ2-2; 8 bases agree with TRBD2. Trimming cost V 2 bases and J 1 base; bases outside gene matches: 3. Germline values: CDR1 SGHVS, CDR2 FQNEAQ. The CDR3 has 16 residues. CDR3 protein: CASSLFAGGNTGELFF. CDR3 coding DNA: TGTGCCAGCAGCTTATTCGCGGGAGGGAACACCGGGGAGCTGTTTTTT.

This chain uses TRBV27 with TRBJ2-7; D ambiguous. CDR3 length: 16 residues. Trimming took off 3 bases at V and 0 bases at J, with 15 bases between the two ends. Germline lookup yields CDR1 MNHEY and CDR2 SMNVEV (reference sequence). The CDR3 region has the DNA TGTGCCAGCAGTTTTTCCGCAGGAATTCGCTCCTACGAGCAGTACTTC. Its translation is CASSFSAGIRSYEQYF.

This chain joins TRBV27 and TRBJ2-1; 7 bases agree with TRBD2. The germline V gene has CDR1 MNHEY and CDR2 SMNVEV (reference sequence). This CDR3 spans 15 amino acids. The trim removed 4 bases at V and 6 bases at J, leaving 9 bases unmatched. CDR3: CASSSGGGIFNEQFF. CDR3 nucleotides: TGTGCCAGCAGTTCCGGCGGGGGAATCTTCAATGAGCAGTTCTTC.

The genes are TRBV5-4 and TRBJ2-7; 7 nucleotides match TRBD2. The germline CDR1 and CDR2 sequences are SGHNT and YYREEE (reference sequence). The CDR3 length is 15 residues. V shed 3 bases, J shed 1 base, and the junction held 7 bases outside the gene matches. CDR3 region: CASSSASGPSYEQYF. CDR3 in DNA: TGTGCCAGCAGCTCCGCTAGCGGCCCATCCTACGAGCAGTACTTC.

V usage is TRBV6-2 or TRBV6-3 and J usage is TRBJ2-1; TRBD2 aligns across 10 bases. Germline V gene lookup returns CDR1 MNHEY and CDR2 SVGEGT. The V and J ends lost 6 bases and 8 bases, in that order; junction bases with no gene match: 16. This CDR3 spans 17 amino acids. The CDR3 loop is CASSPHGVASGSDEQFF. The DNA of the CDR3 is TGTGCCAGCAGCCCTCACGGGGTGGCTAGCGGGAGCGATGAGCAGTTCTTC.

A few counts support this clone. This chain uses TRBV9 with TRBJ2-7, with TRBD1 matching over 7 bases. The CDR3 totals 13 residues. Germline-derived CDR1 and CDR2 are SGDLS and YYNGEE. V lost 3 bases to trimming and J lost 2 bases; unmatched junction nucleotides: 2. In DNA form, the CDR3 reads TGTGCCAGCAGCGGAGACAGGGCCTACGAGCAGTACTTC. Protein product: CASSGDRAYEQYF.

This clone appeared once. V gene TRBV19 combines with J gene TRBJ2-3, with unresolved D. Germline V lookup: CDR1 LNHDA, CDR2 SQIVND (reference sequence). V lost 1 base to trimming and J lost 1 base, with 3 bases between them. CDR3 length: 13 amino acids. CDR3 loop: CASSIAGTDTQYF. The DNA for the CDR3 is TGTGCCAGTAGTATAGCGGGCACAGATACGCAGTATTTT.

CDR3 DNA: TGTGCCTCCCAACGACCATTCAGGGCTGGCACAGATACGCAGTATTTT. The encoded protein is CASQRPFRAGTDTQYF. The chain joins TRBV30 to TRBJ2-3; D may be TRBD1 (5 bases). The CDR3 loop spans 16 amino acids. Per the germline V gene, CDR1 is GTSNPN and CDR2 is SVGIG (reference sequence). V gave up 7 bases and J gave up 1 base, with 21 bases separating them.

The chain combines TRBV29-1 with TRBJ1-2; 8 bases agree with TRBD1. Germline assignment: CDR1 SQVTM and CDR2 ANQGSEA. This CDR3 comprises 15 residues. V gave up 6 bases and J gave up 7 bases; unmatched junction bases: 16. The CDR3 region has the DNA TGCAGCGTCACTCCGGGGACAGGCCTAGAATCTGGCTACACCTTC. It specifies CSVTPGTGLESGYTF.

The chain employs TRBV6-1 and TRBJ2-7; 11 bases are a match to TRBD2. The CDR3 spans 15 residues. CDR1 and CDR2 from the germline V gene are MNHNS and SASEGT. V lost 2 bases to trimming and J lost 5 bases; unmatched junction nucleotides: 5. DNA for the CDR3: TGTGCCAGCAGTGAACTCATAGCGGGAGGGAACGAGCAGTACTTC. This sequence encodes CASSELIAGGNEQYF.

The gene calls are TRBV28 and TRBJ1-2; D perhaps matches TRBD1 (6 bases). Looked up from germline, CDR1 is MDHEN and CDR2 is SYDVKM. The CDR3 consists of 13 residues. Trimming took off 6 bases at V and 5 bases at J, with 13 bases between the two ends. Here the CDR3 reads CASRGGGLYGYTF. CDR3 coding DNA: TGTGCCAGCAGGGGCGGGGGCCTATATGGCTACACCTTC.

The rearrangement joins TRBV19 to TRBJ1-5; 9 bases map to TRBD1. This CDR3 contains 16 residues. The V and J ends lost 5 bases and 7 bases, in that order; junction bases with no gene match: 12. CDR1 is LNHDA and CDR2 is SQIVND in the germline V gene (reference sequence). CDR3 DNA: TGTGCCAGTAGTCTAACCGGGACAGGGAAGGGACAGCCCCAGCATTTT. The encoded protein is CASSLTGTGKGQPQHF.

The sample holds many counts of this clone. J is TRBJ2-7 and V is TRBV9; tentative D call: TRBD1 (6 bases). Trimming removed 1 base at V and 2 bases at J, with 10 bases between. Per germline, CDR1 SGDLS and CDR2 YYNGEE. The CDR3 spans 14 residues. CDR3 bases: TGTGCCAGCAGCGTACGGGACACCACCTACGAGCAGTACTTC. Residues: CASSVRDTTYEQYF.